The 32 T cell receptor beta chains below were found in one sample sequenced in a study of post-analysis software for immune sequencing data. Whole-study findings and limits: Patients showed TRBV5-6, TRBV5-1 and TRBV20-1 among a few TRBV segments more frequent than in controls.

The antigens of these receptors remain unknown. Presence of unique molecular identifiers characterized the TCR beta cDNA libraries. TCRdb re-analysed the PCR reads in MiXCR, keeping a single row per CDR3 protein. This table has roughly 800,000 distinct CDR3 sequences, roughly 50% appearing once. Source material: blood. The receptor source for this set is a girl between 10 and 17 years old with multiple sclerosis.

The chain employs TRBV30 and TRBJ2-3, with D possibly matching TRBD1 (5 bases). CDR1 and CDR2 from the germline V gene are GTSNPN and SVGIG (reference sequence). V was trimmed by 7 bases and J by 2 bases, leaving 16 bases between them. The CDR3 is made up of 14 amino acids. The CDR3 DNA reads as TGTGCCTCTCTCCCAGGGTCTTACACAGATACGCAGTATTTT. This translates into CASLPGSYTDTQYF.

This clonotype has more than one count but fewer than ten. The chain is built from TRBV9 and TRBJ2-1; 7 bases match TRBD1. Germline CDR1 SGDLS, CDR2 YYNGEE. J gave up 6 bases and V 4 bases, and 7 bases lay outside the gene matches. CDR3 size: 14 residues. The CDR3 nucleotides are TGTGCCAGCAGCCAAACGACAGGGTTCAATGAGCAGTTCTTC. It codes for CASSQTTGFNEQFF.

A few counts support this clonotype. The J gene is TRBJ2-1, the V gene TRBV3-1, with 7 bases that match TRBD1. From germline, CDR1 is LGHDT and CDR2 YNNKEL (reference sequence). CDR3 length equals 16 residues. Trimming took 4 bases from V and 3 from J; bases not matched to a gene: 9. CDR3 loop: CASSPRDSLIYNEQFF. The CDR3 nucleotides read TGTGCCAGCAGCCCCCGGGACAGCCTAATCTACAATGAGCAGTTCTTC.

The chain carries TRBV4-2 and TRBJ2-5; 10 nucleotides align to TRBD1. The DNA end is more similar to TRBJ2-7, so the J call may be wrong. CDR1 is LGHNA and CDR2 is YNFKEQ in the germline V gene. The CDR3 runs to 13 residues. CDR3 loop: CASKGQGMHEQYF. For the CDR3, the DNA is TGTGCCAGCAAGGGACAGGGGATGCACGAGCAGTACTTC.

A word on this clonotype: Sequence at one end of the junction differs from germline and may be a read error. This chain links TRBV20-1 with TRBJ2-1, with D perhaps matching TRBD1 (6 bases). The CDR3 is 17 amino acids. Germline loops: CDR1 DFQATT, CDR2 SNEGSKA (reference sequence). The CDR3 protein is CSARDRTRQGMNNEQFF. In DNA form, the CDR3 reads TGCAGTGCTAGAGATCGGACCCGGCAGGGGATGAACAATGAGCAGTTCTTT.

This clonotype was seen a few times. The rearrangement links TRBV11-1 to TRBJ2-7; TRBD1 or TRBD2 may be the D gene (5 bases each). Gene TRBJ2-4 matches the end of the DNA better, so the J call may be wrong. This CDR3 spans 16 amino acids. Germline V lookup: CDR1 SGHAT, CDR2 FQDESV (reference sequence). CDR3 loop: CASSTLRGGGAHIQYF. The DNA for the CDR3 is TGTGCCAGCAGCACACTCCGTGGGGGTGGGGCGCACATTCAGTACTTC.

The gene calls are TRBV15 and TRBJ2-7; D is undetermined. The CDR3 covers 13 residues. Trimming pared 3 bases from V and 3 bases from J, leaving 9 bases between. Germline V lookup: CDR1 LNHNV, CDR2 YYDKDF (reference sequence). The DNA of the CDR3 is TGTGCCACCAGCAGTGACCCGGGCTACGAGCAGTACTTC. Encoded protein: CATSSDPGYEQYF.

This clonotype has a handful of counts. The chain combines TRBV7-9 with TRBJ2-7, with D possibly being TRBD1 (6 bases). Trimming stripped 6 bases from V and 0 bases from J, with 18 bases between. The V gene's germline CDR1 is SEHNR and CDR2 FQNEAQ (reference sequence). There are 16 residues in the CDR3. The CDR3, as DNA: TGTGCCAGCAGTCATAAATTGACAGGAGGCTCCTACGAGCAGTACTTC. As protein: CASSHKLTGGSYEQYF.

The rearrangement links TRBV12-3 or TRBV12-4 to TRBJ1-2; the match to TRBD1 covers 11 bases. V was pared by 5 bases and J by 5 bases, with 4 bases of the junction left unmatched. There are 14 residues in the CDR3. Written as DNA, the CDR3 is TGTGCCAGCAGTGGGACAGGGGGATGGTATGGCTACACCTTC. This gives the protein CASSGTGGWYGYTF.

This clonotype was recorded a few times. The chain has TRBV7-2 and TRBJ2-5; possible D gene TRBD1, 6 bases. CDR1 is SGHTA, CDR2 FQGNSA, per germline. This CDR3 is 16 amino acids long. The ends were cut back, 3 bases at V and 2 bases at J, with 16 bases in the middle. The CDR3 DNA is TGTGCCAGCAGCTTCGATAGGACAGTACTTCAAGAGACCCAGTACTTC. It codes for CASSFDRTVLQETQYF.

The chain is built from TRBV20-1 and TRBJ2-3; 7 bases match TRBD2. Germline values: CDR1 DFQATT, CDR2 SNEGSKA (reference sequence). The CDR3 has 15 residues. J lost 4 bases, V lost 6 bases, and 13 bases had no gene match. The CDR3 region is CSAPPRREHSDTQYF. CDR3 DNA sequence: TGCAGTGCACCCCCCCGGCGGGAGCATTCAGATACGCAGTATTTT.

The chain has TRBV20-1 and TRBJ1-2; D is perhaps TRBD1 (5 bases). The V gene's germline CDR1 is DFQATT and CDR2 SNEGSKA (reference sequence). V was cut by 5 bases and J by 4 bases, with 11 bases left in between. The CDR3 covers 12 residues. The CDR3 is CSAPVGGYGYTF. CDR3 nucleotide sequence: TGCAGTGCTCCCGTTGGGGGCTATGGCTACACCTTC.

The chain is built from TRBV10-3 and TRBJ2-5; 8 nucleotides agree with TRBD1. V was pared by 10 bases and J by 3 bases, with 7 bases of the junction left unmatched. The CDR3 consists of 13 residues. Germline V CDR1 and CDR2: ENHRY, SYGVKD. CDR3 DNA: TGTGCCACCGCCCTGACAGGGGAAGAGACCCAGTACTTC. Amino acid sequence: CATALTGEETQYF.

The CDR3 sequence: CASSYMGQDYNEQFF. Here the CDR3 DNA reads TGTGCCAGCAGTTACATGGGACAGGATTACAATGAGCAGTTCTTC. V is TRBV6-5 and J is TRBJ2-1, with 8 nucleotides matching TRBD1. The CDR3 has 15 amino acids. V shed 2 bases and J 4 bases; nucleotides not matched to a gene: 4. Germline V lookup: CDR1 MNHEY, CDR2 SVGAGI.

This clonotype was found a few times. This sequence joins TRBV6-5 and TRBJ2-5, with TRBD2 identical over 9 bases. The V segment lost 5 bases and the J segment 4 bases; nucleotides outside the gene matches: 2. The CDR3 has 13 residues. CDR1 and CDR2 (germline): MNHEY, SVGAGI. The CDR3: CASSQLAGETQYF. The DNA of the CDR3 is TGTGCCAGCAGTCAACTAGCGGGAGAGACCCAGTACTTC.

This clonotype has just a few counts. V gene TRBV20-1 combines with J gene TRBJ2-5; maybe TRBD2 (6 bases). Trimming stripped 5 bases from V and 2 bases from J, with 12 bases between. The germline V gene has CDR1 DFQATT and CDR2 SNEGSKA (reference sequence). This CDR3 spans 13 amino acids. The CDR3 loop is CSAGSGRQETQYF. The DNA of the CDR3 is TGCAGTGCTGGTAGCGGAAGACAAGAGACCCAGTACTTC.

Concerning this clonotype: One end of the junction does not line up with germline, which may come from a read error. The J gene is TRBJ2-5, the V gene TRBV18; D unresolved. The DNA end favors TRBJ2-7, so the J call may be wrong. Germline lookup yields CDR1 KGHSH and CDR2 LQKENI. This CDR3 comprises 13 residues. The CDR3 loop is CVSSPPQASEQYF. CDR3 bases: TGTGTCAGCTCACCACCGCAAGCTTCCGAGCAGTACTTC.

In its sample, this clonotype was seen a few times. The chain uses TRBV5-1 and TRBJ2-7, with a possible D match to TRBD1 (6 bases). Germline V gene lookup returns CDR1 SGHRS and CDR2 YFSETQ. The CDR3 loop spans 17 amino acids. The V gene lost 0 bases and the J gene lost 0 bases, with 16 bases spanning the gap. CDR3 amino acids: CASSLVSGAEISYEQYF. The CDR3 coding sequence is TGCGCCAGCAGCTTGGTCTCAGGGGCCGAAATCTCCTACGAGCAGTACTTC.

Only one count was recorded for this clonotype. The chain links TRBV7-9 to TRBJ2-7; 7 bases map to TRBD2. The CDR3 consists of 15 residues. CDR1 and CDR2 (germline): SEHNR, FQNEAQ (reference sequence). V shed 3 bases and J 0 bases; nucleotides not matched to a gene: 5. In DNA form, the CDR3 reads TGTGCCAGCAGCTTCGGGGACTACCGCTCCTACGAGCAGTACTTC. This sequence encodes CASSFGDYRSYEQYF. Using reference TRBV7-9 and TRBJ2-7 for the parts outside the CDR3, the full variable domain is DTGVSQNPRHKITKRGQNVTFRCDPISEHNRLYWYRQTLGQGPEFLTYFQNEAQLEKSRLLSDRFSAERPKGSFSTLEIQRTEQGDSAMYLCASSFGDYRSYEQYFGPGTRLTVT.

Only one count was recorded for this clonotype. This chain links TRBV7-9 with TRBJ2-1, with 11 bases that match TRBD1. Germline V CDR1 and CDR2: SEHNR, FQNEAQ (reference sequence). With 0 bases clipped from V and 1 base from J, the junction kept 2 bases outside the gene matches. The CDR3 runs to 17 residues. The CDR3 DNA is TGTGCCAGCAGCTTAGCGGGGACAGGGGGTTCCTACAATGAGCAGTTCTTC. It translates to CASSLAGTGGSYNEQFF.

The J gene is TRBJ2-4, the V gene TRBV10-3; 8 positions match TRBD1. The DNA matches TRBJ2-5 better at its end, which makes the J call doubtful. The CDR3 runs 15 residues. Looked up from germline, CDR1 is ENHRY and CDR2 is SYGVKD. In DNA, the CDR3 is TGTGCCACCGCCGCGGGGAGACAGGGGAAAGAGACCCAGTACTTC. It translates to CATAAGRQGKETQYF.

The V and J genes are TRBV20-1 and TRBJ2-7; 8 nucleotides line up with TRBD1. The CDR3 is 13 residues long. The junction had 5 bases not matched to a gene; V was cut back by 5 bases and J by 2 bases. Germline lookup yields CDR1 DFQATT and CDR2 SNEGSKA (reference sequence). CDR3 in DNA: TGCAGTGCTCTGGACAGGGCCGCCTACGAGCAGTACTTC. Protein sequence: CSALDRAAYEQYF.

This clonotype came up a few times. The gene calls are TRBV4-2 and TRBJ2-3, with 7 positions matching TRBD2. CDR1 LGHNA and CDR2 YNFKEQ come from the germline V gene. The CDR3 length is 19 residues. Trimming at V came to 0 bases and at J to 2 bases, leaving 14 bases not matched to a gene. The CDR3 here is CASSQDMRLASGNTDTQYF. In DNA, the CDR3 is TGTGCCAGCAGCCAAGATATGAGGTTGGCTAGCGGAAACACAGATACGCAGTATTTT.

The chain links TRBV7-2 to TRBJ2-7; 9 bases align to TRBD2. With 5 bases clipped from V and 4 bases from J, the junction kept 9 bases outside the gene matches. Germline loops: CDR1 SGHTA, CDR2 FQGNSA. The CDR3 consists of 15 residues. CDR3 bases: TGTGCCAGCAGCCGGCGGGCGGGGGGGCAGTACGAGCAGTACTTC. This encodes CASSRRAGGQYEQYF.

This clonotype came up once. V is TRBV7-2 and J is TRBJ2-7; TRBD1 matches 12 bases. The end of the DNA is better explained by TRBJ2-5, so the J call may be wrong. CDR1 and CDR2 (germline): SGHTA, FQGNSA. This CDR3 spans 16 amino acids. The CDR3 sequence: CASSLAGQGAVQTQYF. The CDR3 DNA follows: TGTGCCAGCAGCTTAGCGGGACAGGGGGCGGTGCAGACCCAGTACTTC.

The chain uses TRBV5-5 and TRBJ2-5; D unresolved. The CDR3 extends over 15 amino acids. From germline, CDR1 is SGHKS and CDR2 YYEKEE (reference sequence). The V end was cut by 5 bases, the J end by 6 bases, with 20 bases between. CDR3 sequence: CASSTFRWQVKTQYF. The DNA of the CDR3 is TGTGCCAGCAGTACTTTTCGGTGGCAGGTAAAGACCCAGTACTTC. The whole variable domain, remainder taken from reference TRBV5-5 and TRBJ2-5, is DAGVTQSPTHLIKTRGQQVTLRCSPISGHKSVSWYQQVLGQGPQFIFQYYEKEERGRGNFPDRFSARQFPNYSSELNVNALLLGDSALYLCASSTFRWQVKTQYFGPGTRLLVL.

The chain couples TRBV5-1 to TRBJ2-1; 12 bases line up with TRBD2. The CDR3 sequence is 19 residues long. V lost 3 bases to trimming and J lost 4 bases; unmatched junction nucleotides: 14. The germline CDR1 and CDR2 sequences are SGHRS and YFSETQ. DNA of the CDR3: TGCGCCAGCAGCTCCGAGGAAGGACTAGCGGGGCGGACGTACAATGAGCAGTTCTTC. It specifies CASSSEEGLAGRTYNEQFF.

This clonotype has a single count. J is TRBJ1-2 and V is TRBV25-1; D may be TRBD1 (6 bases). CDR1 is MGHDK, CDR2 SYGVNS, per germline. Trimming removed 4 bases at V and 3 bases at J, with 15 bases between. The CDR3 consists of 15 residues. CDR3 region: CASSAGRDIDYGYTF. The DNA of the CDR3 is TGTGCCAGCAGTGCGGGGAGGGACATCGACTATGGCTACACCTTC.

This rearrangement joins TRBV7-2 to TRBJ2-7; 7 positions match TRBD1. V was pared by 6 bases and J by 2 bases, with 7 bases of the junction left unmatched. Germline V gives CDR1 SGHTA, CDR2 FQGNSA. This CDR3 has 14 residues. DNA for the CDR3: TGTGCCAGCAGTCCGGACAGGCTAACCTACGAGCAGTACTTC. Translation: CASSPDRLTYEQYF. Full variable domain (missing parts from reference TRBV7-2 and TRBJ2-7): GAGVSQSPSNKVTEKGKDVELRCDPISGHTALYWYRQSLGQGLEFLIYFQGNSAPDKSGLPSDRFSAERTGGSVSTLTIQRTQQEDSAVYLCASSPDRLTYEQYFGPGTRLTVT.

The chain is built from TRBV29-1 and TRBJ2-7, with 11 bases that match TRBD2. Germline lookup yields CDR1 SQVTM and CDR2 ANQGSEA. Germline trimming cut 4 bases from V and 0 bases from J; bases unmatched to any gene: 14. This CDR3 spans 18 amino acids. The CDR3 is CSVVGRLAGPPISYEQYF. In DNA, the CDR3 is TGCAGCGTTGTGGGCCGACTAGCGGGACCTCCCATCTCCTACGAGCAGTACTTC.

The V gene is TRBV28, the J gene TRBJ2-3, with 9 bases matching TRBD2. The CDR3 runs 14 residues. The trim removed 8 bases at V and 6 bases at J, leaving 9 bases unmatched. Germline CDR1 is MDHEN and CDR2 is SYDVKM. DNA for the CDR3: TGTGCCAGCGGGGCGGGAGGGCCTCGGGATACGCAGTATTTT. Encoded protein: CASGAGGPRDTQYF.

This clonotype has a handful of counts. The chain carries TRBV2 and TRBJ2-1; D is uncertain. The germline gives CDR1 SNHLY, CDR2 FYNNEI. V dropped 5 bases and J dropped 5 bases, with 10 bases sitting between them. This CDR3 contains 13 residues. In DNA, the CDR3 is TGTGCCAGCAGTACGGCAGGCAACAATGAGCAGTTCTTC. This gives the protein CASSTAGNNEQFF.